Presented here are 17 T cell receptor beta chains from one specimen sequenced in a study of blood T cells in healthy people across ages. With a J-beta primer mix and a sample-barcoded 5' primer, a second PCR ran about 6 to 11 cycles. TCRdb recomputed calls from the 5' RACE reads with MiXCR, one row per CDR3 protein. The sample shows 550,000 to 750,000 distinct CDR3 sequences, around 21% of them seen only once. Sample: blood. The receptor set was obtained from a man in his 70s in good health.

V usage is TRBV20-1 and J usage is TRBJ2-7; 9 positions agree with TRBD2. Germline V lookup: CDR1 DFQATT, CDR2 SNEGSKA (reference sequence). The trim removed 5 bases at V and 4 bases at J, leaving 6 bases unmatched. The CDR3 totals 13 residues. The CDR3 sequence is CSAWTSVGYEQYF. The CDR3 DNA sequence: TGCAGTGCTTGGACTAGCGTGGGGTACGAGCAGTACTTC.

This clonotype was observed a handful of times. The V call is TRBV12-3 or TRBV12-4, the J call TRBJ2-2; 10 bases align to TRBD2. V lost 2 bases to trimming and J lost 9 bases; unmatched junction nucleotides: 6. The CDR3 spans 15 residues. CDR3 bases: TGTGCCAGCAGTTTACCGGCTAGCGGGAGCCGGGAGCTGTTTTTT. Translated, it gives CASSLPASGSRELFF.

In its sample, this clonotype was seen a few times. V and J are TRBV2 and TRBJ2-1; perhaps D is TRBD1 or TRBD2 (5 bases each). V lost 3 bases, J lost 2 bases, and 11 bases lay in between. The CDR3 is 15 residues long. Germline values: CDR1 SNHLY, CDR2 FYNNEI. The CDR3 nucleotides are TGTGCCAGCAGTGAGGGGCCCGGGGCCTACAATGAGCAGTTCTTC. Its protein product is CASSEGPGAYNEQFF. The full variable domain, with the rest looked up from reference TRBV2 and TRBJ2-1, is EPEVTQTPSHQVTQMGQEVILRCVPISNHLYFYWYRQILGQKVEFLVSFYNNEISEKSEIFDDQFSVERPDGSNFTLKIRSTKLEDSAMYFCASSEGPGAYNEQFFGPGTRLTVL.

The chain combines TRBV27 with TRBJ2-7; D might be TRBD1 (6 bases). Germline loops: CDR1 MNHEY, CDR2 SMNVEV (reference sequence). Deletions cut 9 bases from V and 0 bases from J, with 21 bases between. CDR3 size: 16 residues. CDR3 sequence (DNA): TGTGCCAGTAGTCGAGGACAGACAAGAATCTCCTACGAGCAGTACTTC. Protein: CASSRGQTRISYEQYF.

This clonotype showed up just a few times. The V gene is TRBV13, the J gene TRBJ2-7, with D perhaps TRBD1 (6 bases). Germline V lookup: CDR1 PRHDT, CDR2 FYEKMQ (reference sequence). Trimming removed 0 bases at V and 4 bases at J, with 16 bases between. The CDR3 has 16 amino acids. CDR3 loop: CASSLGIRQVGYEQYF. For the CDR3, the DNA is TGTGCCAGCAGCTTAGGGATTAGACAGGTGGGATACGAGCAGTACTTC.

This clonotype was counted at least ten times. J is TRBJ2-5 and V is TRBV7-2; 8 positions match TRBD2. This CDR3 comprises 14 residues. Germline V gene sequence: CDR1 SGHTA, CDR2 FQGNSA. The V and J ends lost 6 bases and 5 bases, in that order; junction bases with no gene match: 8. The CDR3 nucleotides read TGTGCCAGCAGTGTAACTAGCGGCGTGGAGACCCAGTACTTC. This sequence encodes CASSVTSGVETQYF.

The sample holds a few counts of this clonotype. The rearrangement joins TRBV10-3 to TRBJ1-1; D might be TRBD1 (6 bases). The V gene lost 1 base and the J gene lost 4 bases, with 10 bases spanning the gap. From germline, CDR1 is ENHRY and CDR2 SYGVKD. CDR3 length equals 14 residues. The CDR3 protein is CAISEWGAGTEAFF. DNA for the CDR3: TGTGCCATCAGTGAGTGGGGGGCTGGCACTGAAGCTTTCTTT.

The CDR3, as DNA: TGTGCCACCAGAGGAACGGGAGAGGGGGATACGCAGTATTTT. Amino acids: CATRGTGEGDTQYF. The chain has TRBV24-1 and TRBJ2-3, with D possibly TRBD2 on 6 matching bases. V lost 7 bases and J 6 bases, leaving 16 bases between the germline ends. Per the germline V gene, CDR1 is KGHDR and CDR2 is SFDVKD. The CDR3 runs to 14 residues.

The chain uses TRBV29-1 and TRBJ2-5, with 9 bases matching TRBD2. The J call may be mistaken, given a closer DNA end match to TRBJ2-1. CDR3 length: 13 residues. Looked up from germline, CDR1 is SQVTM and CDR2 is ANQGSEA. The CDR3 spells CSVLPSGIDEQFF. The CDR3, as DNA: TGCAGCGTCCTGCCTAGCGGGATCGATGAGCAGTTCTTC.

The V call is TRBV6-5, the J call TRBJ1-6; D not certain. There are 14 residues in the CDR3. From germline, CDR1 is MNHEY and CDR2 SVGAGI. V lost 4 bases and J lost 6, with 10 bases in between. DNA for the CDR3: TGTGCCAGCAGTTCGACGGACTCTAATTCACCCCTCCACTTT. Encoded protein: CASSSTDSNSPLHF.

The chain recombines TRBV5-1 with TRBJ2-2, with 10 bases that match TRBD2. Germline CDR1 SGHRS, CDR2 YFSETQ. This CDR3 region has 16 residues. The trim removed 4 bases at V and 4 bases at J, leaving 7 bases unmatched. The CDR3 DNA is TGCGCCAGCAGCCTAACTAGCGGGGTCGGCACCGGGGAGCTGTTTTTT. The encoded protein is CASSLTSGVGTGELFF.

This clonotype was counted only a few times. The chain recombines TRBV18 with TRBJ2-7; maybe TRBD2 (6 bases). This CDR3 is built from 16 residues. Germline CDR1 reads KGHSH; CDR2 reads LQKENI. V lost 6 bases to trimming and J lost 0 bases, with 18 bases between them. The CDR3 DNA reads TGTGCCAGCTCGTTTCAGGCTAGCGCCCACTCCTACGAGCAGTACTTC. Translated, it gives CASSFQASAHSYEQYF.

Only a few counts were recorded for this clonotype. The V call is TRBV5-4, the J call TRBJ1-2; D ambiguous. The germline V gene has CDR1 SGHNT and CDR2 YYREEE (reference sequence). The CDR3 spans 15 residues. Trimming took 0 bases from V and 1 from J, leaving 10 bases between them. This CDR3 reads CASSLDPDLNYGYTF. The CDR3 DNA reads TGTGCCAGCAGCTTGGATCCGGACCTTAACTATGGCTACACCTTC. The whole variable domain, remainder taken from reference TRBV5-4 and TRBJ1-2, is ETGVTQSPTHLIKTRGQQVTLRCSSQSGHNTVSWYQQALGQGPQFIFQYYREEENGRGNFPPRFSGLQFPNYSSELNVNALELDDSALYLCASSLDPDLNYGYTFGSGTRLTVV.

A note on this clonotype: This could be a read error, since a much larger clone is one nucleotide away. V and J are TRBV14 and TRBJ2-7; the D is unclear. The CDR3 has 13 residues. Germline CDR1 is SGHDN and CDR2 is FVKESK. Trimming took off 1 base at V and 6 bases at J, with 10 bases between the two ends. The CDR3 sequence is CASSQGGKTEQYF. For the CDR3, the DNA is TGTGCCAGCAGCCAAGGGGGTAAAACCGAGCAGTACTTC.

This clonotype has only a few counts. The chain couples TRBV7-6 to TRBJ2-5, with 7 bases aligning to TRBD2. The junction had 10 bases not matched to a gene; V was cut back by 4 bases and J by 8 bases. CDR1 and CDR2 (germline): SGHVS, FNYEAQ. This CDR3 is 14 amino acids long. CDR3 region: CASSSSGARGTQYF. DNA for the CDR3: TGTGCCAGCAGCTCCAGCGGGGCCCGGGGAACCCAGTACTTC. The full variable domain, its missing parts supplied by reference TRBV7-6 and TRBJ2-5, is GAGVSQSPRYKVTKRGQDVALRCDPISGHVSLYWYRQALGQGPEFLTYFNYEAQQDKSGLPNDRFSAERPEGSISTLTIQRTEQRDSAMYRCASSSSGARGTQYFGPGTRLLVL.

The chain is built from TRBV5-1 and TRBJ1-5; a possible D gene is TRBD1 (5 bases). CDR1 is SGHRS and CDR2 is YFSETQ in the germline V gene. This CDR3 has 14 amino acids. V was clipped by 1 base and J by 7 bases, with 12 bases between them. In DNA, the CDR3 is TGCGCCAGCAGCTTGTTGGGGGAAGGACAGCCCCAGCATTTT. Amino acids: CASSLLGEGQPQHF.

The chain links TRBV6-5 to TRBJ2-3; D uncertain. The germline CDR1 and CDR2 sequences are MNHEY and SVGAGI. The germline V and J ends were trimmed by 3 bases and 7 bases, with 5 bases remaining between them. The CDR3 extends over 11 amino acids. The CDR3 coding sequence is TGTGCCAGCAGTTATAGGAATACGCAGTATTTT. As protein: CASSYRNTQYF.